These 26 T cell receptor beta chains originate from one sample sequenced in a study of blood T cell repertoires in COVID-19. Assay: immunoSEQ multiplex PCR; the TCRdb copy retains only in-frame clones and omits some. The sample holds about 430,000 clones, 88% seen once. Sequencing used PBMCs or T cells enriched from blood (not recorded which). The receptors come from a woman in her thirties with acute COVID-19.

The J gene is TRBJ1-2, the V gene TRBV9; perhaps TRBD1 as D (5 bases). Germline V lookup: CDR1 SGDLS, CDR2 YYNGEE. The CDR3 is 13 residues long. V shed 3 bases and J shed 4 bases, with 10 bases lying between them. The CDR3 DNA reads as TGTGCCAGCAGCGATGGGGGGAGCTATGGCTACACCTTC. This codes for CASSDGGSYGYTF.

The chain joins TRBV10-3 to TRBJ2-1; TRBD2 matches 12 bases. The CDR3 is made up of 13 amino acids. V shed 8 bases and J 7 bases; nucleotides not matched to a gene: 3. CDR1 ENHRY and CDR2 SYGVKD come from the germline V gene. The CDR3 loop is CAILAGGRNEQFF. The CDR3 DNA reads TGTGCCATCCTAGCGGGGGGGAGGAATGAGCAGTTCTTC.

The chain uses TRBV30 and TRBJ1-3; D perhaps matches TRBD1 (5 bases). The length of the CDR3 is 13 residues. Germline V gene sequence: CDR1 GTSNPN, CDR2 SVGIG (reference sequence). With 5 bases removed from V and 8 bases from J, the gap between germline ends came to 16 bases. CDR3 in DNA: TGTGCCTGGGGACGGGGGGGTATGGACACCATATATTTT. Translating gives CAWGRGGMDTIYF.

The genes are TRBV28 and TRBJ2-1, with 9 bases aligning to TRBD2. Trimming removed 5 bases from V and 7 bases from J; junction bases left unmatched: 9. This CDR3 region has 15 residues. Germline-derived CDR1 and CDR2 are MDHEN and SYDVKM. The CDR3 DNA is TGTGCCAGCAGTCCAGCGGGGGGCTTAGGGAATGAGCAGTTCTTC. The encoded protein is CASSPAGGLGNEQFF.

This clone has only one observation. The genes are TRBV7-2 and TRBJ2-7; 7 bases agree with TRBD1. CDR3 length: 14 residues. J was trimmed by 3 bases and V by 4 bases; bases with no gene match: 6. From germline, CDR1 is SGHTA and CDR2 FQGNSA. CDR3 nucleotide sequence: TGTGCCAGCAGCTCGTCCAGGGGGATCTACGAGCAGTACTTC. This codes for CASSSSRGIYEQYF.

The chain uses TRBV6-4 and TRBJ2-2; the D gene is possibly TRBD1 (6 bases). The length of the CDR3 is 15 residues. The germline V and J ends were trimmed by 2 bases and 1 base, with 8 bases remaining between them. Germline CDR1 is MRHNA and CDR2 is SNTAGT. The CDR3, as DNA: TGTGCCAGCAGTGACGAGGGGGAGAACACCGGGGAGCTGTTTTTT. It codes for CASSDEGENTGELFF.

This clone occurred once. The genes are TRBV5-1 and TRBJ2-2; 7 bases are a match to TRBD2. J gave up 6 bases and V 2 bases, and 13 bases lay outside the gene matches. The germline V gene has CDR1 SGHRS and CDR2 YFSETQ. The CDR3 has 17 amino acids. Written as DNA, the CDR3 is TGCGCCAGCAGCTTTGAGGGAAGGGCGGGAGAGGCCGGGGAGCTGTTTTTT. This encodes CASSFEGRAGEAGELFF.

V usage is TRBV7-2 and J usage is TRBJ1-2; 8 nucleotides match TRBD1. The CDR3 runs to 14 residues. CDR1 is SGHTA and CDR2 is FQGNSA in the germline V gene. With 5 bases clipped from V and 2 bases from J, the junction kept 4 bases outside the gene matches. The chain's CDR3 is CASSKTGVNYGYTF. The CDR3 DNA reads as TGTGCCAGCAGCAAGACAGGGGTAAACTATGGCTACACCTTC. The variable domain in full, with the rest retrieved from reference TRBV7-2 and TRBJ1-2, is GAGVSQSPSNKVTEKGKDVELRCDPISGHTALYWYRQSLGQGLEFLIYFQGNSAPDKSGLPSDRFSAERTGGSVSTLTIQRTQQEDSAVYLCASSKTGVNYGYTFGSGTRLTVV.

The chain is built from TRBV9 and TRBJ1-1; D is undetermined. The length of the CDR3 is 15 residues. Trimming took off 4 bases at V and 1 base at J, with 14 bases between the two ends. Germline V gene lookup returns CDR1 SGDLS and CDR2 YYNGEE. The CDR3 sequence is CASSPVPTGNTEAFF. The CDR3 DNA sequence: TGTGCCAGCAGCCCAGTTCCGACGGGGAACACTGAAGCTTTCTTT.

This clone appeared a single time. The rearrangement joins TRBV12-3 or TRBV12-4 to TRBJ1-2, with D possibly TRBD1 on 6 matching bases. There are 13 residues in the CDR3. V lost 10 bases and J 4 bases, leaving 16 bases between the germline ends. The CDR3 sequence: CAILPQGSYGYTF. CDR3 DNA: TGTGCCATACTTCCACAGGGATCCTATGGCTACACCTTC.

The chain links TRBV4-3 to TRBJ1-4; a possible D gene is TRBD1 (6 bases). Germline lookup yields CDR1 LGHNA and CDR2 YSLEER. Trimming removed 3 bases from V and 10 bases from J, with 18 bases in between. The CDR3 is 15 residues long. The CDR3 loop is CASSQEQGPFGKLFF. CDR3 DNA: TGCGCCAGCAGCCAGGAGCAGGGGCCTTTTGGAAAACTGTTTTTT.

This chain links TRBV7-9 with TRBJ2-7, with D possibly matching TRBD1 (5 bases). CDR1 is SEHNR and CDR2 is FQNEAQ in the germline V gene (reference sequence). The CDR3 is 16 residues long. Trimming took off 2 bases at V and 2 bases at J, with 16 bases between the two ends. CDR3 sequence (DNA): TGTGCCAGCAGCTTATACCGAGAACAGGAGACCTACGAGCAGTACTTC. Residues: CASSLYREQETYEQYF.

The genes are TRBV15 and TRBJ2-5, with a possible D match to TRBD2 (5 bases). Germline V gene sequence: CDR1 LNHNV, CDR2 YYDKDF (reference sequence). This CDR3 comprises 14 residues. The ends were cut back, 1 base at V and 5 bases at J, with 11 bases in the middle. CDR3 sequence: CATSRATPGETQYF. In nucleotides, the CDR3 is TGTGCCACCAGCAGAGCTACCCCGGGGGAGACCCAGTACTTC.

This clone was found a few times. V is TRBV2 and J is TRBJ2-7, with 7 bases lining up with TRBD1. J lost 4 bases, V lost 10 bases, and 7 bases had no gene match. The CDR3 is 12 amino acids. CDR1 SNHLY and CDR2 FYNNEI come from the germline V gene. The CDR3 DNA reads as TGTGCCACCCGGACAGGAAATTACGAGCAGTACTTC. It specifies CATRTGNYEQYF.

The V and J genes are TRBV3-1 (or the pseudogene TRBV3-2) and TRBJ1-1; D remains unclear. Trimming removed 4 bases from V and 10 bases from J, with 19 bases in between. This CDR3 has 14 amino acids. Germline V gene sequence: CDR1 LGHDT, CDR2 YNNKEL (reference sequence). CDR3 nucleotides: TGTGCCAGCAGCCGAGGCCTATACCAAATGACAGCTTTCTTT. Its translation: CASSRGLYQMTAFF.

This clone was picked up a small number of times. V gene TRBV7-2 combines with J gene TRBJ2-1, with D maybe TRBD2 (6 bases). Germline CDR1 and CDR2: SGHTA and FQGNSA. Trimming took off 1 base at V and 2 bases at J, with 9 bases between the two ends. This CDR3 has 15 amino acids. The CDR3 reads CASSLVDYPYNEQFF. CDR3 sequence (DNA): TGTGCCAGCAGCTTAGTGGACTACCCCTACAATGAGCAGTTCTTC.

This clone came up a few times. The chain has TRBV7-9 and TRBJ1-1; D possibly corresponds to TRBD1 (6 bases). Per germline, CDR1 SEHNR and CDR2 FQNEAQ (reference sequence). The CDR3 has 14 residues. Trimming took 7 bases from V and 1 from J, leaving 13 bases between them. DNA of the CDR3: TGTGCCAGCAACCAGGGGATGGCGAACACTGAAGCTTTCTTT. It specifies CASNQGMANTEAFF.

This clone was found once. This rearrangement joins TRBV7-6 to TRBJ1-4; a weak D match, TRBD1 (5 bases). The germline CDR1 and CDR2 sequences are SGHVS and FNYEAQ. The CDR3 covers 16 residues. Deletions cut 8 bases from V and 1 base from J, with 17 bases between. CDR3 nucleotides: TGTGCCAGCGGTACAGGAGCGGGAGGAACTAATGAAAAACTGTTTTTT. As protein: CASGTGAGGTNEKLFF.

V usage is TRBV30 and J usage is TRBJ1-1; 7 positions agree with TRBD1. The CDR3 totals 14 residues. CDR1 and CDR2 (germline): GTSNPN, SVGIG (reference sequence). With V trimmed by 0 bases and J by 1 base, 2 bases remained unmatched. The chain's CDR3 is CAWSVDRRNTEAFF. In DNA form, the CDR3 reads TGTGCCTGGAGTGTGGACAGGCGGAACACTGAAGCTTTCTTT.

The chain recombines TRBV6-5 with TRBJ1-2; TRBD1 is a possible D gene (5 bases). There are 14 residues in the CDR3. CDR1 is MNHEY, CDR2 SVGAGI, per germline. The V end was cut by 6 bases, the J end by 5 bases, with 16 bases between. CDR3: CASRSDRAPYGYTF. CDR3 sequence (DNA): TGTGCCAGCAGATCCGACAGAGCGCCTTATGGCTACACCTTC.

V and J are TRBV7-2 and TRBJ2-7, with TRBD1 matching over 12 bases. Trimming removed 8 bases from V and 4 bases from J; junction bases left unmatched: 9. Germline CDR1 and CDR2: SGHTA and FQGNSA. The CDR3 covers 15 residues. The CDR3, as DNA: TGTGCCAGCTCCGGGACAGGGGGCCTCGGGTACGAGCAGTACTTC. Protein product: CASSGTGGLGYEQYF. Using reference TRBV7-2 and TRBJ2-7 for the parts outside the CDR3, the full variable domain is GAGVSQSPSNKVTEKGKDVELRCDPISGHTALYWYRQSLGQGLEFLIYFQGNSAPDKSGLPSDRFSAERTGGSVSTLTIQRTQQEDSAVYLCASSGTGGLGYEQYFGPGTRLTVT.

The chain combines TRBV5-5 with TRBJ2-7; TRBD1 matches at 12 bases. CDR1 is SGHKS and CDR2 is YYEKEE in the germline V gene (reference sequence). CDR3 size: 16 residues. After removal of 5 bases from V and 2 bases from J, the junction contained 8 bases not matched to a gene. The CDR3: CASSRAGTGGAYEQYF. The CDR3 region has the DNA TGTGCCAGCAGTCGGGCCGGGACAGGGGGCGCCTACGAGCAGTACTTC.

The chain combines TRBV19 with TRBJ2-1; D possibly corresponds to TRBD2 (7 bases). Germline CDR1 and CDR2: LNHDA and SQIVND (reference sequence). The CDR3 covers 17 residues. The V end was cut by 6 bases, the J end by 6 bases, with 24 bases between. CDR3 residues: CASRGGVGGTSRNEQFF. CDR3 sequence (DNA): TGTGCCAGTAGGGGAGGGGTTGGGGGCACTTCACGCAATGAGCAGTTCTTC.

The chain is built from TRBV7-2 and TRBJ1-1; unclear D gene. V was trimmed by 6 bases and J by 7 bases, leaving 15 bases between them. Germline V gene lookup returns CDR1 SGHTA and CDR2 FQGNSA. The CDR3 covers 13 residues. The chain's CDR3 is CASSPPGNGEAFF. The CDR3 DNA sequence: TGTGCCAGCAGTCCCCCGGGAAACGGTGAAGCTTTCTTT. Using reference TRBV7-2 and TRBJ1-1 for the parts outside the CDR3, the full variable domain is GAGVSQSPSNKVTEKGKDVELRCDPISGHTALYWYRQSLGQGLEFLIYFQGNSAPDKSGLPSDRFSAERTGGSVSTLTIQRTQQEDSAVYLCASSPPGNGEAFFGQGTRLTVV.

The CDR3 sequence is CASSGRQGSSGNTIYF. DNA of the CDR3: TGTGCCAGCAGTGGAAGACAGGGGAGCTCTGGAAACACCATATATTTT. The chain is built from TRBV25-1 and TRBJ1-3; TRBD1 matches at 8 bases. Per the germline V gene, CDR1 is MGHDK and CDR2 is SYGVNS. Trimming cost V 4 bases and J 0 bases; bases outside gene matches: 5. The CDR3 loop spans 16 amino acids.

This chain uses TRBV7-3 with TRBJ2-1; 12 bases match TRBD2. The CDR3 spans 18 residues. The germline CDR1 and CDR2 sequences are SGHTA and FQGTGA. V lost 5 bases and J lost 4; bases outside the gene matches: 12. The CDR3 loop reads CASSPRTVTSGRYNEQFF. CDR3 coding DNA: TGTGCCAGCAGCCCCCGAACGGTTACTAGCGGGAGGTACAATGAGCAGTTCTTC.